These 10 T cell receptor beta chains came from one sample sequenced in a study of CD8+CD57+ T cells in acquired aplastic anemia (dated 2018 in TCRdb). Patients chosen for sequencing had shown expansion of CD8+CD57+ cells by flow cytometry. Sequencing relied on an Illumina HiSeq 2000. Genomic DNA served as template for TCR beta VDJ combination and CDR3 sequence profiling. TCRdb took the public reads, trimmed them with fastp at Q25, ran MiXCR for clone calling and kept in-frame beta chains. Identical CDR3 proteins give one entry, which carries the most common genes and DNA. In all, the sample holds about 120,000 distinct CDR3 sequences, and under 60% of those were seen once. The ten largest account for about 29% of the sample. Input material: sorted CD4+, CD8+, or CD8+CD57+ T cells (not recorded which) from PBMCs. The source of these receptors is a human donor with aplastic anemia.

CDR3 nucleotides: TGCAGCGTTGACAGCGCCGTCTATGGCTACACCTTC. This encodes CSVDSAVYGYTF. V is TRBV29-1 and J is TRBJ1-2; D not certain. V was pared by 3 bases and J by 4 bases, with 9 bases between. This CDR3 is built from 12 residues. CDR1 is SQVTM, CDR2 ANQGSEA, per germline.

The chain joins TRBV12-3 or TRBV12-4 to TRBJ2-1; 13 bases are shared with TRBD2. There are 14 residues in the CDR3. The ends lost 5 bases at V and 10 bases at J; junction bases unmatched: 5. The CDR3 sequence is CASSRGLAGVEQFF. As DNA, the CDR3 is TGTGCCAGCAGTCGAGGACTAGCGGGAGTAGAGCAGTTCTTC.

This clonotype has a count of ten or more. J is TRBJ2-7 and V is TRBV5-6, with D unclear. CDR1 is SGHDT and CDR2 is YYEEEE in the germline V gene. CDR3 length: 12 residues. Trimming shortened V by 3 bases and J by 9 bases, and 13 bases separated the two germline ends. The CDR3 DNA reads TGTGCCAGCAGCTCTTCGGGCACGGGGCAGTACTTC. Protein: CASSSSGTGQYF.

A word on this clonotype: This may arise from a read error, as a much more abundant clone is one base away. The CDR3 carries no conserved terminal phenylalanine or tryptophan, so it likely arises from a read error. V is TRBV5-6 and J is TRBJ1-1; 10 positions match TRBD1. Germline assignment: CDR1 SGHDT and CDR2 YYEEEE. The V and J ends lost 4 bases and 6 bases, in that order; junction bases with no gene match: 6. This CDR3 spans 14 amino acids. The CDR3 DNA follows: TGTGCCAGCAGCCTTGGGGGACAGGGGTCTGAAGCTTTCTCT. Its translation is CASSLGGQGSEAFS.

This clonotype was seen more than once but under ten times. V usage is TRBV7-9 and J usage is TRBJ2-5; D remains ambiguous. Trimming pared 4 bases from V and 4 bases from J, leaving 7 bases between. This CDR3 has 12 amino acids. Germline CDR1 and CDR2: SEHNR and FQNEAQ (reference sequence). The CDR3 DNA reads TGTGCCAGCAGCTCCCTCCGAGAGACCCAGTACTTC. Translating gives CASSSLRETQYF.

This clonotype was detected once. The genes are TRBV11-2 and TRBJ2-3; 9 nucleotides align to TRBD2. Germline CDR1 and CDR2: SGHAT and FQNNGV. Germline trimming cut 5 bases from V and 5 bases from J; bases unmatched to any gene: 5. The CDR3 runs 14 residues. As DNA, the CDR3 is TGTGCCAGCAGCCGGACTAGCGCGCAAGATACGCAGTATTTT. This translates into CASSRTSAQDTQYF.

Only a few counts were recorded for this clonotype. The CDR3 bases are TGTGCCAGCAGTTTTTCAGGGAATCAGCCCCAGCATTTT. Its translation is CASSFSGNQPQHF. V and J are TRBV2 and TRBJ1-5; D possibly corresponds to TRBD1 (5 bases). The CDR3 has 13 residues. The germline gives CDR1 SNHLY, CDR2 FYNNEI. V was clipped by 5 bases and J by 4 bases, with 9 bases between them.

This clonotype showed up just a few times. The chain recombines TRBV15 with TRBJ1-2, with D unresolved. Germline-derived CDR1 and CDR2 are LNHNV and YYDKDF (reference sequence). V was cut by 3 bases and J by 8 bases, with 13 bases left in between. This CDR3 comprises 13 residues. This chain's CDR3 is CATSSSRAGGYTF. CDR3 bases: TGTGCCACCAGCAGTTCGAGGGCCGGAGGCTACACCTTC. The full variable domain, rest sourced from reference TRBV15 and TRBJ1-2, is DAMVIQNPRYQVTQFGKPVTLSCSQTLNHNVMYWYQQKSSQAPKLLFHYYDKDFNNEADTPDNFQSRRPNTSFCFLDIRSPGLGDTAMYLCATSSSRAGGYTFGSGTRLTVV.

This sequence joins TRBV29-1 and TRBJ1-1, with a tentative D call TRBD1 (6 bases). This CDR3 contains 13 residues. CDR1 is SQVTM, CDR2 ANQGSEA, per germline. Trimming left V 4 bases short and J 1 base short, with 10 bases between. CDR3 sequence reads: CSVALGANTEAFF. The CDR3 nucleotides are TGCAGCGTTGCTTTGGGGGCGAACACTGAAGCTTTCTTT.

This clonotype turned up a few times. The CDR3, as DNA: TGTGCCAGCGGTACAGGGACTGAAGCTTTCTTT. Translating gives CASGTGTEAFF. V usage is TRBV25-1 and J usage is TRBJ1-1; maybe TRBD1 (6 bases). Trimming stripped 8 bases from V and 5 bases from J, with 9 bases between. In germline, CDR1 is MGHDK, CDR2 SYGVNS. The CDR3 runs 11 residues.